This T cell receptor (beta chain) stems from a study of control samples from healthy donors and cancer patients. V dropped 3 bases and J dropped 5 bases, with 15 bases sitting between them. This CDR3 comprises 14 residues. The germline CDR1 and CDR2 sequences are SGHDT and YYEEEE. Data came from immunoSEQ multiplex PCR; TCRdb stores just in-frame clones and leaves some out. This table has roughly 100,000 clones, 70% to 90% appearing once. Sequenced: blood. This clonotype was obtained from a woman aged 50 to 60 in good health. This chain links TRBV5-6 with TRBJ2-7; D remains ambiguous. CDR3 sequence: CASSSVIARNEQYF. The CDR3 DNA reads as TGTGCCAGCAGCTCTGTAATAGCACGTAACGAGCAGTACTTC. Complete variable domain (other parts from reference TRBV5-6 and TRBJ2-7): DAGVTQSPTHLIKTRGQQVTLRCSPKSGHDTVSWYQQALGQGPQFIFQYYEEEERQRGNFPDRFSGHQFPNYSSELNVNALLLGDSALYLCASSSVIARNEQYFGPGTRLTVT.